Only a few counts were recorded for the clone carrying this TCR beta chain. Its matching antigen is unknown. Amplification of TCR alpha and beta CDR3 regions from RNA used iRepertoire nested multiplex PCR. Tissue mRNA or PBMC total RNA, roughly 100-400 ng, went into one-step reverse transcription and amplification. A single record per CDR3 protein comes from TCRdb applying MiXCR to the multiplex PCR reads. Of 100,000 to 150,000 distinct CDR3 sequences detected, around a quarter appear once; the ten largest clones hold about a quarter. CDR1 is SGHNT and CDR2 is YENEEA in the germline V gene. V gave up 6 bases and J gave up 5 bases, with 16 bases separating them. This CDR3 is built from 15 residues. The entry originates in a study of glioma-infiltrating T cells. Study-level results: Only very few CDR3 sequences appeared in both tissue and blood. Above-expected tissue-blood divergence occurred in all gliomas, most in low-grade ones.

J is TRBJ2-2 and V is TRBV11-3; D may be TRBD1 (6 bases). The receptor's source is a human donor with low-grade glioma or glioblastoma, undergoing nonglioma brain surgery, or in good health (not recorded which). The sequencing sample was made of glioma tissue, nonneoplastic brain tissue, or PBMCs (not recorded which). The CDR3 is CASRVDGTPTGELFF. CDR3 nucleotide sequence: TGTGCCAGCAGGGTGGACGGGACACCAACCGGGGAGCTGTTTTTT.